This T cell receptor beta chain was profiled in a study of blood T cell repertoires in COVID-19. Overall study context: Sources were T cells, B-cell-depleted T cells, or PBMCs; the material itself was cDNA or gDNA.

Some clones are missing from TCRdb's copy, which holds only in-frame ones; the method was immunoSEQ multiplex PCR. The data show approximately 240,000 clones, approximately 91% seen once. The V end was cut by 0 bases, the J end by 0 bases, with 8 bases between. The CDR3 totals 15 residues. Germline V gives CDR1 LGHNA, CDR2 YNFKEQ. This receptor was obtained from a man in his thirties or forties with COVID-19, enrolled during active disease. Sample: peripheral blood. The chain carries TRBV4-2 and TRBJ1-1; D is uncertain. CDR3 sequence reads: CASSQDLALNTEAFF. The CDR3 DNA reads TGTGCCAGCAGCCAAGACTTAGCTCTGAACACTGAAGCTTTCTTT.